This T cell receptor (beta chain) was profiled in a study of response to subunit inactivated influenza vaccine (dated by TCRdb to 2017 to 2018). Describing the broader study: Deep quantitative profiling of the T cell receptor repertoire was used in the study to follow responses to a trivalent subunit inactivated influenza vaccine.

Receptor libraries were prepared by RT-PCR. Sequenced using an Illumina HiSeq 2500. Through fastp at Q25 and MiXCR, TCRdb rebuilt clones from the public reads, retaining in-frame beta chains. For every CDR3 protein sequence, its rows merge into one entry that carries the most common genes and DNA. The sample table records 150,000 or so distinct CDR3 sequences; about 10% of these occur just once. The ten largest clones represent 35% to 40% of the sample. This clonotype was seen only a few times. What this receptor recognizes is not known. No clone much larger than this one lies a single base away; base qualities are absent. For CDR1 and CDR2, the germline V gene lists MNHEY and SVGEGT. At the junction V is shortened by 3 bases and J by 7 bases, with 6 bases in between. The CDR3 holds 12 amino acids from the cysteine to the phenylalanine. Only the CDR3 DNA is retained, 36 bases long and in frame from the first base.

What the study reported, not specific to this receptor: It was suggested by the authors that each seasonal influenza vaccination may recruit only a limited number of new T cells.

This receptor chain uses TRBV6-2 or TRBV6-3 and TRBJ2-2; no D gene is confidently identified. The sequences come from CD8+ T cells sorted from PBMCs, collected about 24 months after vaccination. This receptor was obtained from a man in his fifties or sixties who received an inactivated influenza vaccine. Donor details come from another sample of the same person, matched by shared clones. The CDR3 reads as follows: CASSYFDGELFF. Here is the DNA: TGTGCCAGCAGTTATTTCGACGGGGAGCTGTTTTTT.